This entry describes one TCR beta chain. In its sample, this clonotype was seen many times. Its antigen target is currently unknown. No base quality values were provided; no much bigger clone lies one nucleotide off. These data belong to a study of T cells in Graves' hyperthyroidism and ophthalmopathy (dated by TCRdb to between 2019 and 2020). For context, the study as a whole: Peripheral blood samples were taken at the time of initial diagnosis, prior to any treatment. A discovery cohort of about a hundred patients, 43 with Graves' ophthalmopathy and 55 to 60 with stable Graves' hyperthyroidism, was used to find distinguishing TCR V-J signatures. Prospective prediction of ophthalmopathy was tested in an independent validation cohort consisting of about 19 hyperthyroidism patients and around 16 patients who later progressed to ophthalmopathy. The 100 or so discovery patients were randomly split 7:3 into training and test sets. In addition, the study compared T-cell repertoires in thyroid tissue and in blood from a handful of Graves' hyperthyroidism patients. After blood sampling, hyperthyroidism patients were treated with methimazole at a starting dose of 30 mg daily, and ophthalmopathy patients were treated with high-dose intravenous methylprednisolone. TCR Vbeta CDR3 sequencing of some 140 peripheral blood samples (over 40 ophthalmopathy, 75 to 80 hyperthyroidism and 17 progressor patients) is reported in the paper.

Amplification of TCR beta CDR3 regions was carried out from RNA transcripts. A first-round RT-PCR of the TCR CDR3 used the HTBI primer set with the Qiagen OneStep RT-PCR kit. Libraries were constructed in a second round of multiplex PCR, after which size selection and purification were carried out. Paired-end sequencing of the libraries was performed with 100 bp reads on an Illumina HiSeq2000. The authors processed their data as follows. SOAPnuke was used to process the raw data, with reads discarded if the reads contained adapters or uncalled bases, had a mean Phred below 15, or lacked an exact constant-primer or identifier match. High-quality paired reads were merged with COPE v1.2.5, and unique nucleotide sequences were defined as clonotypes. MiTCR v1.1 was used to align clonotypes to the IMGT TRBV, TRBD and TRBJ reference segments. Analysis was restricted to V-J combinations with a frequency above 0.0001, which covered just over 98% of repertoires. A TCS score was defined as the ratio between F50 (clonal expansion) and ExV (chaos), using BLOSUM62-based TCRdist between CDR3 peptides within each V-J. Welch's t-statistics and random forest reduced roughly 500 V-J features to some 14, which were used in a naive Bayes classifier (R e1071). TCRdb redid the processing of the public reads, applying fastp at Q25 and MiXCR, and retained in-frame beta chains. Here each entry gathers all rows of one CDR3 protein and keeps the most common genes and DNA. The authors' filters were not applied to this entry. For this sample the table gives 300,000 to 500,000 distinct CDR3 sequences, of which more than 12% were detected only once. The ten largest clones add up to 25% to 30% of the sample.

Broader findings and caveats from the paper: Most expanded thyroid clonotypes (frequency above 0.001) were also found in blood, which suggests that blood repertoires may mirror thyroid immune responses. Sample size was not statistically predetermined, and investigators were not blinded to group allocation. Ophthalmopathy was separated from stable hyperthyroidism by a 13 V-J signature model, with about 88% sensitivity and approximately 81% specificity obtained in cross-validation and 80%/75% obtained in testing. In validation, the model predicted progression to ophthalmopathy a median of about 6.5 months before onset, with over 60% sensitivity and roughly 77% specificity.

A distance of 16 bases separates the germline ends of V and J, which lose 6 bases and 7 bases respectively. As encoded in the germline V gene, CDR1 is SGHDT while CDR2 is YYEEEE. Inclusive of the bounding cysteine and phenylalanine, the CDR3 is 13 residues long. The kept DNA is CDR3 alone, 39 bases in frame from the first base. Moderately to severely active disease, a Clinical Activity Score of at least 3, a NOSPECS grade of at least 4, and a duration under 3 months were present in ophthalmopathy patients. Exclusion was applied to patients with uncontrolled infections, other autoimmune diseases, pregnancy or lactation. Diagnoses relied on clinical symptoms, serum thyroxine and TRAb, thyroid ultrasound and orbital computed tomography. PBMCs were separated from 8 to 10 ml of fresh peripheral blood using Ficoll-Paque density gradient centrifugation. Trizol reagent was used to extract total RNA, and RNA quality was then checked on an Agilent 2100 Bioanalyzer.

This receptor was identified in a man aged 50-60 years with Graves' ophthalmopathy. The V and J genes are TRBV5-6 and TRBJ1-2; the D gene assignment is ambiguous. Material for sequencing was blood. This receptor has the CDR3 CASNPFGVPGYTF. The bases read TGTGCCAGCAATCCCTTCGGGGTCCCTGGCTACACCTTC.